This is a list of T cell receptor beta chains from one sample in a study of T cell changes during pregnancy in multiple sclerosis. Method: immunoSEQ multiplex PCR; TCRdb's copy keeps in-frame clones and lacks some. The top ten clones hold around 0.91% of a sample with about 84,000 clones, approximately 93% of them seen once. This sample comprised peripheral blood, obtained in the second trimester of pregnancy. These receptors all stem from a female donor in good health, enrolled as a control in a pregnancy study. The CDR3 runs from the conserved cysteine through the conserved F or W. Each record gives: J gene, CDR3 length, V gene, CDR3 protein.

TRBJ2-5,15,TRBV11-2,CASSFISGSVETQYF
TRBJ2-3,16,TRBV7-8,CASSRQPSGRTDTQYF
TRBJ2-4,17,TRBV5-1,CASSLASGRAGENIQYF
TRBJ2-2,15,TRBV5-6,CASSRKVLAGGELFF
TRBJ2-7,15,TRBV7-2,CASSLGGEASREQYF
TRBJ1-6,14,TRBV2,CASHPQGFNSPLHF
TRBJ2-7,14,TRBV18,CASSLEPTGDEQYF
TRBJ2-5,16,TRBV9,CASSQIPGLTRETQYF
TRBJ2-1,14,TRBV5-1,CASRVGGAYNEQFF
TRBJ2-6,16,TRBV6-5,CASSFDPYSGANVLTF
TRBJ2-7,16,TRBV28,CASSLPSGRALGEQYF
TRBJ1-5,15,TRBV29-1,CSVIDREGVNQPQHF
TRBJ2-2,16,TRBV5-1,CASSLVAGASSGELFF
TRBJ2-7,15,TRBV6-1,CASSESIKARYEQYF
TRBJ2-5,14,TRBV7-2,CASSPPGQQETQYF
TRBJ2-5,13,TRBV25-1,CASGGTAVGTQYF
TRBJ2-1,13,TRBV29-1,CSVAGGSYNEQFF
TRBJ1-2,14,TRBV6-5,CASSAGTANYGYTF
TRBJ2-7,14,TRBV7-6,CASSLVGRGYEQYF
TRBJ2-7,15,TRBV28,CASSWSKDYLGEQYF
TRBJ1-2,16,TRBV19,CASSISLRTGNYGYTF
TRBJ2-1,12,TRBV4-1,CASSQDGNEQFF
TRBJ2-7,13,TRBV19,CASSIVGSYEQYF
TRBJ2-3,13,TRBV28,CASCPGSTDTQYF
TRBJ2-7,14,TRBV2,CASRSLQGSYEQYF
TRBJ1-2,14,TRBV29-1,CSAVRGPQSYGYTF
TRBJ1-1,14,TRBV6-5,CASSYSPRATEAFF
TRBJ2-7,14,TRBV27,CASSFRDRAHEQYF
TRBJ1-2,12,TRBV2,CASSESVYGYTF
TRBJ1-1,13,TRBV30,CAWSVRGNTEAFF
TRBJ1-1,15,TRBV9,CASSVDRSVNTEAFF
TRBJ2-7,16,TRBV7-8,CASNGRRDSGLYEQYF
TRBJ1-2,13,TRBV27,CASSPGGSYGYTF
TRBJ2-2,16,TRBV29-1,CSAVVVGRANTGELFF
TRBJ2-5,15,TRBV25-1,CASRTGTAFQETQYF
TRBJ2-7,17,TRBV19,CASSPQASGRWAYEQYF